This entry lists 14 T cell receptor beta chains sequenced from one sample in a study of T cell clonality in common variable immunodeficiency. No antigen is known for these receptors. Only in-frame clones appear in the TCRdb table, and some are missing; sequencing was by immunoSEQ multiplex PCR. Recorded here are 15,000 to 25,000 clones, none singletons. Findings and limits, study-wide: Reportedly, TCR beta sequences from common variable immunodeficiency showed fewer deletions and N-nucleotide insertions.

Sequencing used peripheral blood mononuclear cells. The source of these receptors is a human donor with common variable immunodeficiency.

This clone was counted between two and nine times. The read ends 3 residues early relative to the CDR3; the germline J gene fills the gap. This chain links TRBV7-2 with TRBJ2-7, with D perhaps TRBD1 (6 bases). V was shortened by 5 bases and J by 0 bases, with 11 bases between the two germline ends. The CDR3 covers 14 residues. Per germline, CDR1 SGHTA and CDR2 FQGNSA. The CDR3 bases that were read are TGTGCCAGCAGCATGGACAGCCCCTCCTACGAG. Protein: CASSMDSPSYE. The CDR3 as a whole reads CASSMDSPSYEQYF.

A note on this clone: Read data end 3 residues before the CDR3 end; the end is taken from the germline J gene. The genes are TRBV30 and TRBJ2-7, with a possible D match to TRBD1 (5 bases). Germline-derived CDR1 and CDR2 are GTSNPN and SVGIG (reference sequence). V was pared by 0 bases and J by 6 bases, with 18 bases between. This CDR3 region has 15 residues. The CDR3 DNA, read in part, is TGTGCCTGGAGTGTCCAGGGAAAGGGGAAGGGCGAG. Encoded protein: CAWSVQGKGKGE. The full CDR3 protein is CAWSVQGKGKGEQYF.

The table lists this clone with a few counts. With the read ending 3 residues before the CDR3 end, the germline J gene is used to fill in that end. This chain uses TRBV19 with TRBJ1-1; D unclear. Looked up from germline, CDR1 is LNHDA and CDR2 is SQIVND (reference sequence). This CDR3 has 14 amino acids. Trimming shortened V by 5 bases and J by 3 bases, and 13 bases separated the two germline ends. The covered CDR3 bases are TGTGCCAGTAGTTACGACTCCGCGTACACTGAA. Its translation is CASSYDSAYTE. The whole CDR3 region reads CASSYDSAYTEAFF.

The table lists this clone with a few counts. The sequence runs out 3 residues before the end of the CDR3; the remainder is reconstructed from the germline J gene. This chain links TRBV18 with TRBJ2-7; 12 bases line up with TRBD2. The junction had 5 bases not matched to a gene; V was cut back by 3 bases and J by 2 bases. Germline V CDR1 and CDR2: KGHSH, LQKENI. The CDR3 has 16 residues. This CDR3 reads CASSPTTSGRTYEQYF. The covered CDR3 bases are TGTGCCAGCTCACCCACGACTAGCGGGAGAACCTACGAG.

This clone has more than one count but fewer than ten. CDR3 DNA (partial): TGTGCCAGCAGCCGTCTGAGGGGGGAG. It encodes CASSRLRGE. In full, the CDR3 is CASSRLRGELFF. This chain connects TRBV7-6 to TRBJ2-2, with no clear D. The read finishes 3 residues shy of the CDR3 end, and the germline J gene is used to complete it. The CDR3 sequence is 12 residues long. Looked up from germline, CDR1 is SGHVS and CDR2 is FNYEAQ. Deletions cut 5 bases from V and 8 bases from J, with 9 bases between.

As regards this clone: The CDR3 end is not reached by the read, which stops 3 residues before it; the germline J gene fills it in. The V call is TRBV18, the J call TRBJ2-5, with 14 bases that match TRBD2. V was pared by 6 bases and J by 5 bases, with 11 bases of the junction left unmatched. This CDR3 has 17 amino acids. The germline V gene encodes CDR1 KGHSH and CDR2 LQKENI. The CDR3 bases that were read are TGTGCCAGCTCCCGAGGGACTAGCGGGAGTGGACGGGAGACC. Its translation is CASSRGTSGSGRET. The CDR3, in full, reads CASSRGTSGSGRETQYF.

This clone occurred a few times. From the germline J gene comes the end of the CDR3, since the read stops 3 residues before it. The chain has TRBV5-1 and TRBJ2-6; 10 bases map to TRBD1. CDR1 SGHRS and CDR2 YFSETQ come from the germline V gene. V gave up 2 bases and J gave up 2 bases; unmatched junction bases: 10. The CDR3 totals 19 residues. The covered CDR3 bases are TGCGCCAGCAGCTTCACCTGGACAGGGGGTACTGCTGGGGCCAACGTC. As protein: CASSFTWTGGTAGANV. The whole CDR3 sequence reads CASSFTWTGGTAGANVLTF.

This clone was counted between two and nine times. The observed sequence ends 3 residues before the CDR3 terminus, with the missing tail filled in from the germline J gene. The V and J genes are TRBV6-2 or TRBV6-3 and TRBJ2-1, with 11 bases that match TRBD2. The CDR3 runs to 16 residues. CDR1 is MNHEY and CDR2 is SVGEGT in the germline V gene. J was trimmed by 5 bases and V by 6 bases; bases with no gene match: 9. The CDR3 protein is CASRSTSGRIHNEQFF. The sequenced CDR3 bases are TGTGCCAGCAGATCAACTAGCGGGAGAATACACAATGAG.

With respect to this clone: The CDR3 extends 3 residues past the end of the read, so its final part is completed from the germline J gene. V gene TRBV19 combines with J gene TRBJ2-1; the match to TRBD2 covers 9 bases. This CDR3 is 15 amino acids long. CDR1 is LNHDA and CDR2 is SQIVND in the germline V gene (reference sequence). The trim removed 2 bases at V and 5 bases at J, leaving 4 bases unmatched. CDR3 DNA (partial): TGTGCCAGTAGTATATCGGCTAGCGGGAACAATGAG. It yields the protein CASSISASGNNE. The entire CDR3 sequence reads CASSISASGNNEQFF.

On this clone itself: The read gets to within 3 residues of the CDR3 end, and the germline J gene fills in the rest. This chain links TRBV18 with TRBJ2-6; no definite D call. CDR3 length equals 16 residues. Germline values: CDR1 KGHSH, CDR2 LQKENI. Trimming cost V 3 bases and J 0 bases, with 9 bases left between them. The CDR3 DNA, read in part, is TGTGCCAGCTCACCCTATCCGAACTCTGGGGCCAACGTC. As protein: CASSPYPNSGANV. The entire CDR3 protein reads CASSPYPNSGANVLTF.

This clone has more than one count but fewer than ten. The CDR3 is cut off 3 residues early in the read; its end comes from the germline J gene. The chain employs TRBV7-7 and TRBJ2-5; TRBD2 matches 9 bases. CDR3 size: 15 residues. Germline CDR1 reads SSHAT; CDR2 reads FNYEAQ (reference sequence). Trimming took 3 bases from V and 2 from J; bases not matched to a gene: 4. The sequenced part of the CDR3 DNA is TGTGCCAGCAGCTTGAGAGCGGGGGGTCAAGAGACC. Amino acid sequence: CASSLRAGGQET. The full CDR3 is CASSLRAGGQETQYF.

In its sample, this clone is medium-sized. With the read ending 3 residues before the CDR3 end, the germline J gene is used to fill in that end. The V and J genes are TRBV12-3 or TRBV12-4 and TRBJ2-2, with D uncertain. The V gene lost 6 bases and the J gene lost 5 bases, with 4 bases spanning the gap. This CDR3 has 11 residues. The sequenced part of the CDR3 DNA is TGTGCCAGCAGGTCAACCGGGGAG. Protein product: CASRSTGE. From start to end, the CDR3 is CASRSTGELFF.

As concerns this clone: Read coverage stops 3 residues before the CDR3 terminus; the germline J gene supplies the remainder. The V call is TRBV18, the J call TRBJ2-5; possible D gene TRBD1, 5 bases. V dropped 2 bases and J dropped 4 bases, with 5 bases sitting between them. This CDR3 is 12 amino acids long. Per the germline V gene, CDR1 is KGHSH and CDR2 is LQKENI. The chain's CDR3 is CASSPRGETQYF. The part of the CDR3 DNA that was read is TGTGCCAGCTCACCAAGGGGAGAGACC.

To note about this clone: The observed sequence ends 3 residues before the CDR3 terminus, with the missing tail filled in from the germline J gene. This rearrangement joins TRBV19 to TRBJ1-3; D unclear. Germline-derived CDR1 and CDR2 are LNHDA and SQIVND (reference sequence). The CDR3 consists of 15 residues. The V end was cut by 3 bases, the J end by 1 base, with 10 bases between. Incomplete CDR3 DNA: TGTGCCAGTAGTATTGTCTCGGTGTCTGGAAACACC. It is translated as CASSIVSVSGNT. The full CDR3 sequence reads CASSIVSVSGNTIYF.